This T cell receptor beta chain was profiled in a study of shared clonotypes between healthy human individuals. Each PCR replicate from the sorted subsets contained about 180 ng DNA, which is 25,000 to 30,000 T cell genomes. Profiling relied on immunoSEQ multiplex PCR, and the TCRdb table lists in-frame clones only, not all of them. The sample consists of 2 million to 2.5 million clones, under 95% of them appearing once. Donors were Caucasian adults residing in Nashville, Tennessee, USA. The CDR3 is made up of 16 amino acids. The chain employs TRBV21-1 and TRBJ1-4. TRBV21-1 is annotated as a pseudogene. This receptor was identified in a man younger than 30 in good health. Some clones in this sample may be carry-over from other donors' samples. Sequenced sample: naive CD4+ T cells from PBMCs. Subset defined: CD45RA+ positively selected. The DNA of the CDR3 is TGTGCCAGCATCACTCAGTTTCACGGGAGGGAGGAAAAACTGTTTTTT. Amino acids: CASITQFHGREEKLFF.